This entry lists 27 T cell receptor beta chains sequenced from one sample in a study of regulatory T cells in long-lasting Graves disease (dated by TCRdb to about 2021). The time point label here, explained by the study, means: persistent/refractory GD, antithyroid drugs over 5 years with positive TRAb. For both TCR sequencing and RNA sequencing, RNA was extracted from PBMCs in TRIzol. The library was obtained by multiplex PCR. Sequencing took place on an Illumina HiSeq 4000. To build TCR beta libraries, CDR3 regions were amplified by Arm-PCR using iRepertoire HTBI primers. TCRdb reprocessed the public reads (quality trimming at Q25 with fastp, clone calling with MiXCR) and kept in-frame beta chains. Merged by CDR3 protein, the rows form single entries marked with the most common genes and DNA. The sample table records approximately 400,000 distinct CDR3 sequences; about 25% of these occur just once. The ten largest account for about 27% of the sample.

Here the sequenced sample was peripheral blood mononuclear cells (PBMCs), taken when the disease was refractory, from a patient treated with antithyroid drugs. Every receptor here comes from a female donor with Graves disease.

This clonotype was seen repeatedly, ten times or more. This chain uses TRBV28 with TRBJ1-2, with D maybe TRBD1 (6 bases). Germline lookup yields CDR1 MDHEN and CDR2 SYDVKM. V was shortened by 5 bases and J by 5 bases, with 15 bases between the two germline ends. The CDR3 runs to 14 residues. CDR3 DNA sequence: TGTGCCAGCAGTATACTCCACAGGGCTTATGGCTACACCTTC. It codes for CASSILHRAYGYTF.

J is TRBJ1-3 and V is TRBV5-5, with a weak D call TRBD1 (5 bases). Trimming stripped 1 base from V and 4 bases from J, with 15 bases between. CDR3 length equals 16 residues. Germline lookup yields CDR1 SGHKS and CDR2 YYEKEE (reference sequence). The CDR3 DNA reads TGTGCCAGCAGCTTGAATGCAGGGAGATCAGGAAACACCATATATTTT. As protein: CASSLNAGRSGNTIYF.

This clonotype has more than one count but fewer than ten. The V gene is TRBV6-5, the J gene TRBJ1-5; D may be TRBD1 (6 bases). This CDR3 has 16 amino acids. From germline, CDR1 is MNHEY and CDR2 SVGAGI. Trimming took off 0 bases at V and 3 bases at J, with 12 bases between the two ends. This CDR3 is CASSYSSGQFNQPQHF. The DNA of the CDR3 is TGTGCCAGCAGTTACTCGTCCGGACAGTTCAATCAGCCCCAGCATTTT.

V and J are TRBV10-3 and TRBJ1-1; perhaps TRBD1 as D (6 bases). The length of the CDR3 is 13 residues. V lost 11 bases, J lost 1 base, and 14 bases lay in between. Germline assignment: CDR1 ENHRY and CDR2 SYGVKD. This CDR3 reads CAGRQERNTEAFF. The DNA for the CDR3 is TGTGCCGGAAGACAGGAGAGGAACACTGAAGCTTTCTTT.

This clonotype has only a few counts. V gene TRBV20-1 combines with J gene TRBJ1-5; 8 nucleotides match TRBD1. V shed 0 bases and J 5 bases; nucleotides not matched to a gene: 3. Germline V gives CDR1 DFQATT, CDR2 SNEGSKA (reference sequence). CDR3 length equals 14 residues. Here the CDR3 reads CSARDVRGHQPQHF. DNA of the CDR3: TGCAGTGCTAGAGATGTCAGGGGGCATCAGCCCCAGCATTTT.

This clonotype was seen only once. The J gene is TRBJ2-5, the V gene TRBV5-1, with D possibly called TRBD1 or TRBD2 (5 bases each). The length of the CDR3 is 15 residues. Germline V lookup: CDR1 SGHRS, CDR2 YFSETQ. V lost 2 bases, J lost 1 base, and 12 bases lay in between. This chain's CDR3 is CASSFQMGPQETQYF. The CDR3 DNA reads as TGCGCCAGCAGCTTCCAGATGGGACCCCAAGAGACCCAGTACTTC.

This chain connects TRBV18 to TRBJ2-7; 8 nucleotides line up with TRBD2. The CDR3 is 13 residues long. Trimming at V came to 4 bases and at J to 5 bases, leaving 4 bases not matched to a gene. Looked up from germline, CDR1 is KGHSH and CDR2 is LQKENI. For the CDR3, the DNA is TGTGCCAGCTCACGGGGCGGGAGGCACGAGCAGTACTTC. This sequence encodes CASSRGGRHEQYF.

DNA for the CDR3: TGTGCCTGGAACCCTATCCTCAGGCCCGGGGAGCTGTTTTTT. Its translation is CAWNPILRPGELFF. This rearrangement joins TRBV30 to TRBJ2-2; D uncertain. Deletions cut 4 bases from V and 6 bases from J, with 15 bases between. The CDR3 is 14 amino acids. Germline assignment: CDR1 GTSNPN and CDR2 SVGIG (reference sequence).

A note on this clonotype: This likely came from a read error, as a far larger clone is one base away. This chain links TRBV15 with TRBJ2-7; D assignment may be TRBD1 or TRBD2 (5 bases each). Germline V CDR1 and CDR2: LNHNV, YYDKDF (reference sequence). The CDR3 length is 15 residues. The V and J ends lost 0 bases and 7 bases respectively, with 16 bases between them. The CDR3 nucleotides read TGTGCCACCAGCAGAGATCAGGGACGGCCTAATGAGCAGTACTTC. Amino acids: CATSRDQGRPNEQYF.

This clonotype was found a few times. The genes are TRBV10-3 and TRBJ2-1; D is possibly TRBD2 (6 bases). CDR3 length: 14 amino acids. Trimming pared 4 bases from V and 9 bases from J, leaving 16 bases between. Germline V gives CDR1 ENHRY, CDR2 SYGVKD. The CDR3 DNA reads as TGTGCCATCAGTGCGGCCAGGGAGGTAGGTGAGCAGTTCTTC. It encodes CAISAAREVGEQFF.

This clonotype has a count of ten or more. This sequence joins TRBV2 and TRBJ2-7, with TRBD2 matching over 7 bases. V shed 5 bases, J shed 0 bases, and the junction held 4 bases outside the gene matches. This CDR3 has 14 residues. The V gene's germline CDR1 is SNHLY and CDR2 FYNNEI. The CDR3 DNA reads as TGTGCCAGCAGTAGCGGGGAGAGCTCCTACGAGCAGTACTTC. Translating it yields CASSSGESSYEQYF. The full variable domain, with the rest looked up from reference TRBV2 and TRBJ2-7, is EPEVTQTPSHQVTQMGQEVILRCVPISNHLYFYWYRQILGQKVEFLVSFYNNEISEKSEIFDDQFSVERPDGSNFTLKIRSTKLEDSAMYFCASSSGESSYEQYFGPGTRLTVT.

This rearrangement joins TRBV2 to TRBJ2-7, with TRBD1 identical over 9 bases. The length of the CDR3 is 13 residues. After removal of 8 bases from V and 3 bases from J, the junction contained 5 bases not matched to a gene. Germline CDR1 reads SNHLY; CDR2 reads FYNNEI. CDR3 in DNA: TGTGCCAGCGGGACAGGGCTCGACTACGAGCAGTACTTC. Translated, it gives CASGTGLDYEQYF. Drawing the rest from reference TRBV2 and TRBJ2-7, the complete variable domain is EPEVTQTPSHQVTQMGQEVILRCVPISNHLYFYWYRQILGQKVEFLVSFYNNEISEKSEIFDDQFSVERPDGSNFTLKIRSTKLEDSAMYFCASGTGLDYEQYFGPGTRLTVT.

This clonotype came up many times. The gene calls are TRBV28 and TRBJ1-2, with D tentatively TRBD1 (5 bases). Germline V gives CDR1 MDHEN, CDR2 SYDVKM. The CDR3 covers 12 residues. Trimming left V 6 bases short and J 7 bases short, with 12 bases between. DNA of the CDR3: TGTGCCAGCAGCCTGGGGACGGTTGGCTACACCTTC. This codes for CASSLGTVGYTF.

This clonotype has a count of ten or more. The J gene is TRBJ2-5, the V gene TRBV10-3, with D uncertain. The germline V and J ends were trimmed by 0 bases and 0 bases, with 5 bases remaining between them. The CDR3 consists of 14 residues. CDR1 ENHRY and CDR2 SYGVKD come from the germline V gene. CDR3 nucleotides: TGTGCCATCAGTGAGTCAGCATACCAAGAGACCCAGTACTTC. It yields the protein CAISESAYQETQYF.

J is TRBJ1-5 and V is TRBV20-1; a weak D match, TRBD1 (5 bases). Germline CDR1 reads DFQATT; CDR2 reads SNEGSKA (reference sequence). CDR3 length equals 14 residues. Trimming removed 6 bases at V and 3 bases at J, with 15 bases between. The CDR3 reads CSAVRVMINQPQHF. The CDR3 coding sequence is TGCAGTGCGGTCAGGGTAATGATCAATCAGCCCCAGCATTTT.

This clonotype was recorded at least ten times. The junction departs from the called germline gene at one end, perhaps through a read error. The V gene is TRBV7-7, the J gene TRBJ2-5; perhaps TRBD1 as D (6 bases). The CDR3 runs to 15 residues. The germline gives CDR1 SSHAT, CDR2 FNYEAQ (reference sequence). The CDR3 region has the DNA TGTGCTAGCAGCCCATGGACCGGACAGCAAGAGACCCAGTACTTC. Translating it yields CASSPWTGQQETQYF.

Points on this clonotype: A much larger clone differs from this one at a single base, so this may be a read error. The gene calls are TRBV28 and TRBJ1-1, with 8 bases lining up with TRBD1. There are 15 residues in the CDR3. Looked up from germline, CDR1 is MDHEN and CDR2 is SYDVKM. CDR3 in DNA: TGTGCCAGCAAAACAGGGGGGTTGTGGGACACTGGAGCTTTCTTT. Protein: CASKTGGLWDTGAFF.

This chain joins TRBV5-6 and TRBJ1-3; D perhaps matches TRBD1 (6 bases). V was trimmed by 4 bases and J by 0 bases, leaving 32 bases between them. In germline, CDR1 is SGHDT, CDR2 YYEEEE. The CDR3 consists of 22 residues. This CDR3 is CASSTFLSTGHFPLDSGNTIYF. In nucleotides, the CDR3 is TGTGCCAGCAGCACTTTCCTATCTACAGGGCACTTCCCTCTCGACTCTGGAAACACCATATATTTT.

The chain combines TRBV9 with TRBJ2-7, with D perhaps TRBD1 or TRBD2 (5 bases each). Germline V gene lookup returns CDR1 SGDLS and CDR2 YYNGEE. Trimming pared 3 bases from V and 0 bases from J, leaving 13 bases between. The CDR3 runs to 15 residues. The CDR3: CASSAGPPFSYEQYF. CDR3 bases: TGTGCCAGCAGCGCGGGACCGCCTTTCTCCTACGAGCAGTACTTC.

The genes are TRBV19 and TRBJ2-6; D is unresolved. The CDR3 consists of 14 residues. V gave up 8 bases and J gave up 0 bases, with 8 bases separating them. Germline values: CDR1 LNHDA, CDR2 SQIVND (reference sequence). The CDR3 region has the DNA TGTGCCAGTGGAGAGTTCTCTGGGGCCAACGTCCTGACTTTC. Translated: CASGEFSGANVLTF.

V is TRBV19 and J is TRBJ1-5; 10 bases agree with TRBD1. The V gene's germline CDR1 is LNHDA and CDR2 SQIVND (reference sequence). V lost 7 bases, J lost 0 bases, and 9 bases stayed unmatched. The CDR3 covers 17 residues. In nucleotides, the CDR3 is TGTGCCAGTAAGCCCCCAGACAGGGGGCTTAGCAATCAGCCCCAGCATTTT. It is translated as CASKPPDRGLSNQPQHF. The full variable domain, completed using reference TRBV19 and TRBJ1-5, is DGGITQSPKYLFRKEGQNVTLSCEQNLNHDAMYWYRQDPGQGLRLIYYSQIVNDFQKGDIAEGYSVSREKKESFPLTVTSAQKNPTAFYLCASKPPDRGLSNQPQHFGDGTRLSIL.

This clonotype was observed a handful of times. The chain joins TRBV3-1 to TRBJ1-1, with D maybe TRBD1 (6 bases). Per germline, CDR1 LGHDT and CDR2 YNNKEL (reference sequence). The germline V and J ends were trimmed by 5 bases and 1 base, with 14 bases remaining between them. This CDR3 is built from 15 residues. In DNA, the CDR3 is TGTGCCAGCAGCTATCACAGGGAGAGGAACACTGAAGCTTTCTTT. Translated, it gives CASSYHRERNTEAFF.

There are many counts of this clonotype. The chain carries TRBV6-1 and TRBJ2-7, with TRBD1 identical over 9 bases. CDR1 MNHNS and CDR2 SASEGT come from the germline V gene. Germline trimming cut 5 bases from V and 3 bases from J; bases unmatched to any gene: 2. The CDR3 is made up of 13 amino acids. Here the CDR3 reads CASSRTGVYEQYF. CDR3 bases: TGTGCCAGCAGTCGGACAGGGGTCTACGAGCAGTACTTC.

This clonotype occurred many times. This sequence joins TRBV11-2 and TRBJ1-1; D is unresolved. Germline V lookup: CDR1 SGHAT, CDR2 FQNNGV. The CDR3 is made up of 16 amino acids. V lost 1 base and J 0 bases, leaving 12 bases between the germline ends. DNA of the CDR3: TGTGCCAGCAGCTTAGGATGGTCAGGCCTGAACACTGAAGCTTTCTTT. Protein product: CASSLGWSGLNTEAFF.

The V gene is TRBV9, the J gene TRBJ2-7, with 8 bases that match TRBD1. Trimming removed 4 bases from V and 4 bases from J; junction bases left unmatched: 13. The CDR3 has 16 residues. Per germline, CDR1 SGDLS and CDR2 YYNGEE. CDR3 coding DNA: TGTGCCAGCAGCCCAATCGGACAGGGAAGGGGGTACGAGCAGTACTTC. It codes for CASSPIGQGRGYEQYF.

The rearrangement links TRBV4-1 to TRBJ2-5; D is ambiguous. The CDR3 has 14 residues. V lost 4 bases, J lost 4 bases, and 13 bases lay in between. Germline V lookup: CDR1 MGHRA, CDR2 YSYEKL. The CDR3 coding sequence is TGCGCCAGCAGCCCCCCAGACTGGGGAGAGACCCAGTACTTC. Amino acid sequence: CASSPPDWGETQYF.

V usage is TRBV20-1 and J usage is TRBJ1-6; no clear D. The CDR3 loop spans 13 amino acids. Per germline, CDR1 DFQATT and CDR2 SNEGSKA (reference sequence). V lost 0 bases, J lost 8 bases, and 8 bases lay in between. CDR3 DNA sequence: TGCAGTGCTAGAGAGGCCCGGGATTCACCCCTCCACTTT. This translates into CSAREARDSPLHF.